This T cell receptor (beta chain) was sequenced for a study of tumor-infiltrating lymphocytes in primary liver carcinoma. On the study more broadly: The patients included men and women who were aged 30 to 69 years. Tumor staging was T1-T3 N0M0; sizes spanned roughly 4.2 to 10 cm across.

The source of the blood RNA was unsorted whole blood, and germline DNA was extracted as well. Study results and limitations: Since the samples were bulk and unsorted, the CD4+ and CD8+ repertoires were not compared. Overlap between tumor regions exceeded overlap of tumor with adjacent tissue or blood.

A remark on this clonotype: What it binds is unknown. A junction end diverges from the germline sequence, so it may reflect a read error.

With 500 ng total RNA as template and a constant-region primer, TCR beta cDNA was made. Researchers made the TCR beta libraries by running three nested multiplex PCR rounds with slightly modified ARM-PCR. PCR rounds one and two used TRBV1-TRBV30 forward primers with a C-beta reverse primer for around 9 cycles each. MiXCR, run by TCRdb on the multiplex PCR reads, gives a single entry per CDR3 protein. The repertoire has roughly 330,000 distinct CDR3 sequences, less than 75% of them found once; the top ten carry about 6%. This CDR3 has 13 residues. The germline CDR1 and CDR2 sequences are MDHEN and SYDVKM.

Sequenced input: peripheral blood. The source of this sequence is a man in his forties with primary liver carcinoma and hepatitis B virus infection. This chain connects TRBV28 to TRBJ2-2, with 9 bases aligning to TRBD1. The CDR3, as DNA: TGTACCAGCGGGACAGGGAATTCCGGGGAGCTGTTTTTT. This codes for CTSGTGNSGELFF.